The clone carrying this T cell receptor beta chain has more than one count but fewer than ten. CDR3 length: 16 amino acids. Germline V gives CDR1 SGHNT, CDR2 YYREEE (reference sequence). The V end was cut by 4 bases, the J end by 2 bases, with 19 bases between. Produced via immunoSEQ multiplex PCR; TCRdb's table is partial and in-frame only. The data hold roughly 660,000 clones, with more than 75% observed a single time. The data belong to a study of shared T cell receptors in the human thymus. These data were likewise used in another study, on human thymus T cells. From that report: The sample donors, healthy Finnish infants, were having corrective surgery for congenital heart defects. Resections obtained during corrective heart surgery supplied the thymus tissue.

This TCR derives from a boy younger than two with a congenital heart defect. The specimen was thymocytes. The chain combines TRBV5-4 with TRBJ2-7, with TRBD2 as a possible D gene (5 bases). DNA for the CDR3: TGTGCCAGCAGCCTCGGGGTGGGCCGCCGGGCCTACGAGCAGTACTTC. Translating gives CASSLGVGRRAYEQYF.